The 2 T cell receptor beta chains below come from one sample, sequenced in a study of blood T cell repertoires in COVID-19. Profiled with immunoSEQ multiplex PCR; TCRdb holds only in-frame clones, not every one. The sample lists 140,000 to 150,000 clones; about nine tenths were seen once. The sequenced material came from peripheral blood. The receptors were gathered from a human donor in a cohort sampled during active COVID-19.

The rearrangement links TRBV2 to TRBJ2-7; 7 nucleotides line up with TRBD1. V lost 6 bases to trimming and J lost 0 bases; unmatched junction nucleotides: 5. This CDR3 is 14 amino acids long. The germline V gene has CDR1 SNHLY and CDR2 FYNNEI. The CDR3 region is CASRAWDSSYEQYF. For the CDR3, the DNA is TGTGCCAGCAGGGCTTGGGACAGCTCCTACGAGCAGTACTTC.

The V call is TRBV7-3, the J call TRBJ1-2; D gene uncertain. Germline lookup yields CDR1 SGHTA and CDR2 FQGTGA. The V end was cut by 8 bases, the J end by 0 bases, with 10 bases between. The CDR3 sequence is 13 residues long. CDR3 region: CASGSNPNYGYTF. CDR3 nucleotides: TGTGCCAGCGGGAGTAACCCTAACTATGGCTACACCTTC. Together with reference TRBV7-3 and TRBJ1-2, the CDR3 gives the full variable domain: GAGVSQTPSNKVTEKGKYVELRCDPISGHTALYWYRQSLGQGPEFLIYFQGTGAADDSGLPNDRFFAVRPEGSVSTLKIQRTERGDSAVYLCASGSNPNYGYTFGSGTRLTVV.